The 28 T cell receptor beta chains listed next were all sequenced from one sample in a study of blood T cells in healthy people across ages. A second PCR of 7 to 11 cycles used a sample-barcoded 5' primer and a J-beta primer mix. TCRdb reanalysed the 5' RACE reads using MiXCR and keeps one entry per CDR3 protein. This sample yields approximately 810,000 distinct CDR3 sequences, of which roughly 35% are seen a single time; roughly 13% belongs to the top ten. The sample consisted of blood. The receptor source for this set is a man aged 18-30 years in good health.

This clonotype was counted many times. The rearrangement joins TRBV20-1 to TRBJ2-6, with 10 positions matching TRBD2. Germline assignment: CDR1 DFQATT and CDR2 SNEGSKA (reference sequence). V shed 2 bases, J shed 0 bases, and the junction held 4 bases outside the gene matches. The CDR3 spans 17 residues. CDR3 nucleotides: TGCAGTGCTAGACTAGCGGGGGCGAGCTCTGGGGCCAACGTCCTGACTTTC. It encodes CSARLAGASSGANVLTF.

This clonotype has more than one count but fewer than ten. CDR3 nucleotide sequence: TGTGCCAGCAGCTTATTTAGAGAGCTTACCTACGAGCAGTACTTC. Protein: CASSLFRELTYEQYF. The rearrangement links TRBV11-1 to TRBJ2-7; no clear D. This CDR3 comprises 15 residues. The germline gives CDR1 SGHAT, CDR2 FQDESV (reference sequence). Trimming took off 2 bases at V and 2 bases at J, with 13 bases between the two ends.

This clonotype was seen repeatedly, ten times or more. The rearrangement uses TRBV29-1 and TRBJ1-2; possibly TRBD1 for D (5 bases). V was cut by 0 bases and J by 2 bases, with 10 bases left in between. This CDR3 region has 14 residues. Germline CDR1 reads SQVTM; CDR2 reads ANQGSEA. The CDR3 reads CSVEDRSGNYGYTF. The CDR3 DNA sequence: TGCAGCGTTGAAGATCGGTCAGGGAACTATGGCTACACCTTC. The whole variable domain, remainder taken from reference TRBV29-1 and TRBJ1-2, is SAVISQKPSRDICQRGTSLTIQCQVDSQVTMMFWYRQQPGQSLTLIATANQGSEATYESGFVIDKFPISRPNLTFSTLTVSNMSPEDSSIYLCSVEDRSGNYGYTFGSGTRLTVV.

On this clonotype: An end of the junction differs from the germline gene, which may be a read error. The V call is TRBV24-1, the J call TRBJ1-5; D not certain. The germline CDR1 and CDR2 sequences are KGHDR and SFDVKD. This CDR3 spans 13 amino acids. The CDR3 loop reads CATSRTANRPQHF. The CDR3 DNA sequence: TGTGCCACCAGTCGGACGGCGAATCGGCCCCAGCATTTT.

This clonotype showed up many times. The CDR3: CSARTYTDTQYF. CDR3 nucleotide sequence: TGCAGTGCTAGGACTTACACAGATACGCAGTATTTT. The chain carries TRBV20-1 and TRBJ2-3; D uncertain. The CDR3 totals 12 residues. V lost 3 bases and J 2 bases, leaving 6 bases between the germline ends. Germline-derived CDR1 and CDR2 are DFQATT and SNEGSKA (reference sequence).

This clonotype was recorded many times. The V gene is TRBV4-2, the J gene TRBJ2-3; D uncertain. V lost 0 bases and J lost 5, with 3 bases in between. The CDR3 is 12 residues long. The V gene's germline CDR1 is LGHNA and CDR2 YNFKEQ. The CDR3 nucleotides are TGTGCCAGCAGCCAAGATCAAGATACGCAGTATTTT. Protein: CASSQDQDTQYF.

Here the CDR3 DNA reads TGTGCCTGGAGTGTAAAGGCGTACTATGGCTACACCTTC. Translation: CAWSVKAYYGYTF. The chain employs TRBV30 and TRBJ1-2; D not certain. This CDR3 region has 13 residues. The V end lost 0 bases, the J end lost 3 bases, and 8 bases lay between the germline ends. The germline gives CDR1 GTSNPN, CDR2 SVGIG (reference sequence).

The chain is built from TRBV4-3 and TRBJ1-1; maybe TRBD1 (5 bases). This CDR3 region has 15 residues. Germline CDR1 reads LGHNA; CDR2 reads YSLEER. Trimming shortened V by 0 bases and J by 5 bases, and 13 bases separated the two germline ends. CDR3 protein: CASSQDGGLRTEAFF. The CDR3 DNA follows: TGCGCCAGCAGCCAAGATGGGGGTTTGAGGACTGAAGCTTTCTTT.

The chain couples TRBV12-3 or TRBV12-4 to TRBJ2-2; a weak D match, TRBD2 (6 bases). The V and J ends lost 7 bases and 10 bases respectively, with 16 bases between them. CDR3 size: 13 residues. The CDR3 is CASINPGVVELFF. CDR3 bases: TGTGCCAGCATCAATCCGGGGGTAGTGGAGCTGTTTTTT.

The chain is built from TRBV4-1 and TRBJ1-2, with 7 bases aligning to TRBD1. Per germline, CDR1 MGHRA and CDR2 YSYEKL. The CDR3 consists of 14 residues. V lost 1 base and J lost 2; bases outside the gene matches: 1. The DNA of the CDR3 is TGCGCCAGCAGCCAAGCGGGACAGAACTATGGCTACACCTTC. Amino acids: CASSQAGQNYGYTF.

This clonotype has just a few counts. The genes are TRBV30 and TRBJ2-7, with TRBD1 as a possible D gene (6 bases). V lost 3 bases and J lost 0, with 9 bases in between. Germline V gives CDR1 GTSNPN, CDR2 SVGIG (reference sequence). This CDR3 is built from 13 residues. CDR3 DNA: TGTGCCTGGAGCCAGGGGAACTCCTACGAGCAGTACTTC. Translated: CAWSQGNSYEQYF.

The chain uses TRBV30 and TRBJ2-3, with TRBD1 as a possible D gene (5 bases). Trimming removed 1 base at V and 8 bases at J, with 13 bases between. This CDR3 contains 13 residues. Per the germline V gene, CDR1 is GTSNPN and CDR2 is SVGIG (reference sequence). CDR3 sequence (DNA): TGTGCCTGGAGTGGTGACAGTCGAGGTACGCAGTATTTT. This sequence encodes CAWSGDSRGTQYF. Supplemented by reference TRBV30 and TRBJ2-3, the full variable domain reads SQTIHQWPATLVQPVGSPLSLECTVEGTSNPNLYWYRQAAGRGLQLLFYSVGIGQISSEVPQNLSASRPQDRQFILSSKKLLLSDSGFYLCAWSGDSRGTQYFGPGTRLTVL.

To note about this clonotype: A much larger clone is a single base away; this may be a read error. The CDR3 sequence is CSVEARGATDEQFF. CDR3 coding DNA: TGCAGCGTTGAAGCGAGGGGGGCTACCGATGAGCAGTTCTTC. This rearrangement joins TRBV29-1 to TRBJ2-1; D may match TRBD1 or TRBD2 (6 bases each). The V end lost 1 base, the J end lost 8 bases, and 15 bases lay between the germline ends. The CDR3 extends over 14 amino acids. In germline, CDR1 is SQVTM, CDR2 ANQGSEA.

This chain uses TRBV4-3 with TRBJ1-2; the match to TRBD1 covers 11 bases. The CDR3 has 15 amino acids. Germline V gene sequence: CDR1 LGHNA, CDR2 YSLEER. V shed 3 bases and J 7 bases; nucleotides not matched to a gene: 7. The CDR3 region has the DNA TGCGCCAGCAGCCAGGGAATGGGGACAGGGGGTGGCTACACCTTC. Translated, it gives CASSQGMGTGGGYTF.

This clonotype was seen repeatedly, ten times or more. This rearrangement joins TRBV7-2 to TRBJ2-3; no clear D. Germline CDR1 is SGHTA and CDR2 is FQGNSA. This CDR3 region has 13 residues. V lost 4 bases to trimming and J lost 3 bases, with 8 bases between them. This CDR3 is CASSSPGTDTQYF. The CDR3 region has the DNA TGTGCCAGCAGCTCCCCCGGAACAGATACGCAGTATTTT.

The chain is built from TRBV29-1 and TRBJ2-7; 7 nucleotides match TRBD2. CDR1 and CDR2 from the germline V gene are SQVTM and ANQGSEA. Trimming removed 6 bases from V and 2 bases from J; junction bases left unmatched: 7. This CDR3 is 13 amino acids long. The CDR3: CSVRGGRTYEQYF. The CDR3 region has the DNA TGCAGCGTCCGCGGGGGACGGACCTACGAGCAGTACTTC.

This clonotype was seen only a few times. V is TRBV4-1 and J is TRBJ2-3; D is uncertain. V lost 0 bases, J lost 3 bases, and 16 bases lay in between. The CDR3 spans 17 residues. Germline CDR1 reads MGHRA; CDR2 reads YSYEKL. The CDR3 DNA sequence: TGCGCCAGCAGCCAAGATGAGGACCTAGGGATTACAGATACGCAGTATTTT. Its translation is CASSQDEDLGITDTQYF.

This clonotype has at least ten counts. The chain links TRBV20-1 to TRBJ2-5; no definite D call. CDR1 is DFQATT, CDR2 SNEGSKA, per germline (reference sequence). V dropped 4 bases and J dropped 3 bases, with 15 bases sitting between them. This CDR3 is built from 14 residues. CDR3 loop: CSATRYTREETQYF. The CDR3 DNA reads TGCAGTGCTACCCGCTACACAAGAGAAGAGACCCAGTACTTC.

This clonotype was seen once. The CDR3 coding sequence is TGTGCCAGCAGAAGCGGGACTAGCGGGGGCTATGAGCAGTACTTC. It yields the protein CASRSGTSGGYEQYF. The V gene is TRBV6-2 or TRBV6-3, the J gene TRBJ2-5; 14 bases map to TRBD2. CDR3 length equals 15 residues. V lost 6 bases to trimming and J lost 11 bases; unmatched junction nucleotides: 11. Germline-derived CDR1 and CDR2 are MNHEY and SVGEGT.

This clonotype was detected only a few times. The chain links TRBV4-3 to TRBJ1-2, with D unclear. V lost 0 bases and J lost 5, with 13 bases in between. This CDR3 is 15 amino acids long. Germline V gene sequence: CDR1 LGHNA, CDR2 YSLEER. The CDR3 sequence: CASSQDPAQAYGYTF. DNA for the CDR3: TGCGCCAGCAGCCAAGATCCAGCCCAAGCGTATGGCTACACCTTC.

This clonotype was found many times. The chain has TRBV29-1 and TRBJ1-2; TRBD1 is a possible D gene (5 bases). The CDR3 is 11 residues long. From germline, CDR1 is SQVTM and CDR2 ANQGSEA. The V and J ends lost 7 bases and 5 bases respectively, with 11 bases between them. In DNA form, the CDR3 reads TGCAGCGCCCAGGGAGGGTATGGCTACACCTTC. It specifies CSAQGGYGYTF.

Points on this clonotype: It may be a read error: a sequence one base away is much more abundant. V usage is TRBV7-2 and J usage is TRBJ2-1; 7 nucleotides agree with TRBD2. CDR1 and CDR2 (germline): SGHTA, FQGNSA. The CDR3 spans 15 residues. CDR3 protein: CACSLPQRGNNEQFF. The CDR3, as DNA: TGTGCCTGCAGCTTACCCCAGCGGGGAAACAATGAGCAGTTCTTC. The whole variable domain, filled in from reference TRBV7-2 and TRBJ2-1, reads GAGVSQSPSNKVTEKGKDVELRCDPISGHTALYWYRQSLGQGLEFLIYFQGNSAPDKSGLPSDRFSAERTGGSVSTLTIQRTQQEDSAVYLCACSLPQRGNNEQFFGPGTRLTVL.

This chain uses TRBV5-1 with TRBJ1-6; weak D call: TRBD1 (6 bases). This CDR3 is built from 17 residues. In germline, CDR1 is SGHRS, CDR2 YFSETQ. V was trimmed by 3 bases and J by 7 bases, leaving 20 bases between them. The CDR3 DNA reads TGCGCCAGCAGCTCAGGGGAGCGGGTATGGGAGAATTCACCCCTCCACTTT. It is translated as CASSSGERVWENSPLHF.

The chain is built from TRBV6-5 and TRBJ2-1, with unresolved D. This CDR3 spans 13 amino acids. V lost 0 bases and J 10 bases, leaving 10 bases between the germline ends. Looked up from germline, CDR1 is MNHEY and CDR2 is SVGAGI. DNA for the CDR3: TGTGCCAGCAGTTACTCGTCGTGGGTAGAGCAGTTCTTC. This translates into CASSYSSWVEQFF.

The chain links TRBV5-1 to TRBJ2-1, with 10 bases fitting TRBD2. From germline, CDR1 is SGHRS and CDR2 YFSETQ. CDR3 size: 15 residues. Trimming removed 1 base from V and 9 bases from J; junction bases left unmatched: 7. The CDR3 nucleotides read TGCGCCAGCAGCTTGAGCCTAGCGGGGGCAGGTGAGCAGTTCTTC. As protein: CASSLSLAGAGEQFF. Full variable domain (rest looked up from reference TRBV5-1 and TRBJ2-1): KAGVTQTPRYLIKTRGQQVTLSCSPISGHRSVSWYQQTPGQGLQFLFEYFSETQRNKGNFPGRFSGRQFSNSRSEMNVSTLELGDSALYLCASSLSLAGAGEQFFGPGTRLTVL.

This clonotype was observed a few times. For the CDR3, the DNA is TGTGCCAGCATTCTGGCGGGGGGGCAGTACAATGAGCAGTTCTTC. Amino acids: CASILAGGQYNEQFF. The chain combines TRBV6-2 or TRBV6-3 with TRBJ2-1; 9 positions agree with TRBD2. CDR1 is MNHEY, CDR2 SVGEGT, per germline. The V gene end was trimmed by 7 bases and the J gene end by 4 bases; junction bases not matched to a gene: 8. The CDR3 extends over 15 amino acids.

This clonotype appeared a few times. The chain employs TRBV20-1 and TRBJ2-3; tentatively, D is TRBD1 (6 bases). V was cut by 3 bases and J by 6 bases, with 16 bases left in between. The CDR3 runs to 14 residues. The V gene's germline CDR1 is DFQATT and CDR2 SNEGSKA (reference sequence). In DNA, the CDR3 is TGCAGTGCTAGTTCAGGGGACGAGACCGATACGCAGTATTTT. This sequence encodes CSASSGDETDTQYF.

This chain connects TRBV2 to TRBJ2-5; 7 bases line up with TRBD2. From germline, CDR1 is SNHLY and CDR2 FYNNEI. Unmatched junction bases numbered 6, after V lost 0 bases and J lost 2 bases. The CDR3 runs to 16 residues. The chain's CDR3 is CASSEARASGQETQYF. CDR3 in DNA: TGTGCCAGCAGTGAAGCTAGGGCTAGCGGACAAGAGACCCAGTACTTC.